This T cell receptor (beta chain) comes out of a study of early T cells in non-severe SARS-CoV-2 infection. This clonotype was found a few times. TCRdb fed the 5' RACE reads into MiXCR, producing one record per CDR3 protein. Of approximately 28,000 distinct CDR3 sequences in the sample, just over 4% were seen once. The origin of this receptor is an adult who was a healthcare worker with PCR-confirmed SARS-CoV-2 infection or an uninfected control (not recorded which). The sample was whole blood.

The CDR3 region has the DNA TGCAGCGTTGGGACGGGACATTTATTTAGCGAGAATGAGCAGTTCTTC. Its translation: CSVGTGHLFSENEQFF. The chain recombines TRBV29-1 with TRBJ2-1; possibly TRBD1 for D (6 bases). Germline V gene data show CDR1 as SQVTM and CDR2 as ANQGSEA. Trimming removed 4 bases from V and 7 bases from J, with 23 bases in between. The CDR3 totals 16 residues.